Listed below are T cell receptor beta chains from one sample, sequenced in a study of OX40 agonist ivuxolimab in advanced cancers. Method: immunoSEQ multiplex PCR; TCRdb's copy keeps in-frame clones and lacks some. Of about 100,000 clones in the sample, 90% were seen once. The starting material was CD4+ or CD8+ T cells sorted from blood, obtained in a trial of the OX40 agonist ivuxolimab. Receptors originate from an adult with an advanced solid tumor such as melanoma, head and neck, liver or kidney cancer. Both conserved end residues are part of each CDR3. A D gene is named only where the DNA matches it firmly. The size field is filled for only some rows; it gives once, few, many or a size class.

V	size	J	D	CDR3	DNA
TRBV5-4	.	TRBJ2-3	.	CASSLVGRGAGDTQYF	TGTGCCAGCAGCTTGGTCGGCAGGGGCGCAGGAGATACGCAGTATTTT
TRBV6-5	.	TRBJ2-5	.	CASSLRAPQETQYF	TGTGCCAGCAGCCTTCGGGCCCCCCAAGAGACCCAGTACTTC
TRBV19	.	TRBJ1-1	TRBD1	CASSETGLNTEAFF	TGTGCCAGTAGTGAGACAGGGTTGAACACTGAAGCTTTCTTT
TRBV10-3	.	TRBJ2-2	.	CAISEGRVGTGELFF	TGTGCCATCAGTGAGGGCAGGGTTGGCACCGGGGAGCTGTTTTTT
TRBV5-7	few	TRBJ1-4	.	CASTPRTAGEKLFF	TGTGCCAGCACCCCGCGGACAGCGGGGGAAAAACTGTTTTTT
TRBV5-1	.	TRBJ1-1	TRBD1	CASSFAGQGDTEAFF	TGCGCCAGCAGCTTCGCGGGACAGGGGGACACTGAAGCTTTCTTT
TRBV9	.	TRBJ1-6	TRBD1	CASSVGQGAGSPLHF	TGTGCCAGCAGCGTAGGGCAGGGGGCAGGCTCACCCCTCCACTTT
TRBV19	.	TRBJ1-5	TRBD1	CASRALDRGHQPQHF	TGTGCCAGTAGAGCCCTGGACAGGGGGCATCAGCCCCAGCATTTT
TRBV2	.	TRBJ2-1	.	CASRLGINEQFF	TGTGCCAGCAGGCTGGGGATCAATGAGCAGTTCTTC
TRBV6-5	.	TRBJ2-7	.	CASSPRGAASYEQYF	TGTGCCAGCAGTCCCCGGGGAGCGGCCTCCTACGAGCAGTACTTC
TRBV21-1	.	TRBJ1-5	.	CASSKPAGWQEGNQPQHF	TGTGCCAGCAGCAAACCCGCCGGGTGGCAGGAGGGCAATCAGCCCCAGCATTTT
TRBV18	.	TRBJ2-5	.	CASSPYQGETQYF	TGTGCCAGCTCACCATATCAAGGAGAGACCCAGTACTTC
TRBV10-2	.	TRBJ1-2	TRBD1	CASRQGDSGYTF	TGCGCCAGCCGACAGGGGGACTCTGGCTACACCTTC
TRBV7-2	.	TRBJ2-1	.	CASSFDSGSYNEQFF	TGTGCCAGCAGCTTCGATTCGGGCTCCTACAATGAGCAGTTCTTC
TRBV19	.	TRBJ1-5	.	CARGQSNQPQHF	TGTGCCAGAGGCCAAAGCAATCAGCCCCAGCATTTT
TRBV7-7	once	TRBJ2-5	.	CASSFAGKAETQYF	TGTGCCAGCAGCTTCGCCGGCAAAGCGGAGACCCAGTACTTC
TRBV5-5	.	TRBJ2-7	.	CASSLGRDPYEQYF	TGTGCCAGCAGCTTGGGGCGGGACCCCTACGAGCAGTACTTC
TRBV4-2	.	TRBJ1-5	.	CASSQDYNGQTGFNQPQHF	TGTGCCAGCAGCCAGGACTACAACGGACAGACTGGATTCAATCAGCCCCAGCATTTT
TRBV18	.	TRBJ2-7	.	CASSLRRDATYEQYF	TGTGCCAGCTCACTTCGCAGGGATGCGACCTACGAGCAGTACTTC
TRBV13	.	TRBJ2-7	TRBD1	CASRLTGGSYEQYF	TGTGCCAGCAGACTAACAGGGGGATCATACGAGCAGTACTTC
TRBV19	.	TRBJ2-1	TRBD2	CASSMPGLAGSSSYNEQFF	TGTGCCAGTAGTATGCCGGGACTAGCGGGATCTTCTTCCTACAATGAGCAGTTCTTC
TRBV6-6	.	TRBJ1-1	.	CASSYSFVGYTEAFF	TGTGCCAGCAGTTACTCCTTCGTTGGGTACACTGAAGCTTTCTTT
TRBV7-8	.	TRBJ1-1	.	CASSPSTANTEAFF	TGTGCCAGCAGCCCCTCGACAGCCAACACTGAAGCTTTCTTT
TRBV19	.	TRBJ1-5	.	CASSPPGKSNQPQHF	TGTGCCAGTAGTCCACCGGGCAAGAGCAATCAGCCCCAGCATTTT
TRBV7-2	.	TRBJ2-7	TRBD2	CASSLLSSGSSYEQYF	TGTGCCAGCAGCTTACTTTCTAGCGGAAGCTCCTACGAGCAGTACTTC
TRBV5-1	.	TRBJ2-5	.	CASSGSATPYQETQYF	TGCGCCAGCTCAGGGTCAGCGACACCGTACCAAGAGACCCAGTACTTC
TRBV29-1	.	TRBJ2-3	.	CSVVRGVLTDTQYF	TGCAGCGTTGTAAGAGGAGTCCTCACAGATACGCAGTATTTT
TRBV7-9	.	TRBJ2-7	TRBD1	CASSGTVEQYF	TGTGCCAGCAGCGGGACAGTCGAGCAGTACTTC
TRBV9	.	TRBJ1-2	TRBD1	CASSAGTGGYYGYTF	TGTGCCAGCAGCGCCGGGACAGGGGGCTACTATGGCTACACCTTC
TRBV19	once	TRBJ2-1	TRBD1	CASSAQRQGGQFF	TGTGCCAGTAGTGCCCAAAGACAGGGCGGGCAGTTCTTC
TRBV2	.	TRBJ2-7	TRBD2	CASTQGRGAYEQYF	TGTGCCAGCACCCAAGGGCGGGGGGCCTACGAGCAGTACTTC
TRBV15	.	TRBJ2-7	.	CATSSDGDEQYF	TGTGCCACCAGCAGTGATGGTGACGAGCAGTACTTC
TRBV28	.	TRBJ2-1	TRBD1	CASSQQGRNEQFF	TGTGCCAGCAGTCAACAGGGGCGGAATGAGCAGTTCTTC
TRBV10-3	.	TRBJ2-7	TRBD2	CAISSSGSSYEQYF	TGTGCCATCAGTTCTAGCGGGAGCTCCTACGAGCAGTACTTC
TRBV10-3	.	TRBJ2-6	TRBD2	CAITSGIDSGANVLTF	TGTGCCATCACTAGCGGGATCGACTCTGGGGCCAACGTCCTGACTTTC
TRBV7-2	.	TRBJ2-3	TRBD1	CASSFRQGADTQYF	TGTGCCAGCAGCTTCCGACAGGGGGCAGATACGCAGTATTTT
TRBV18	.	TRBJ2-2	TRBD2	CASSPYSGGTNTGELFF	TGTGCCAGCTCACCCTACAGCGGGGGGACGAACACCGGGGAGCTGTTTTTT
TRBV5-1	.	TRBJ1-6	.	CASSLVGGVDSPLHF	TGCGCCAGCAGCTTGGTGGGGGGCGTTGATTCACCCCTCCACTTT
TRBV6-5	.	TRBJ2-7	.	CASKQGLFYEQYF	TGTGCCAGCAAACAGGGACTTTTCTACGAGCAGTACTTC